Below are 20 T cell receptor beta chains sequenced from a single sample in a study of shared clonotypes between healthy human individuals. Here immunoSEQ multiplex PCR was the method, and the copy in TCRdb shows in-frame clones only, minus some. This sample has approximately 2.5 million clones, with around 94% found just once. Input material: naive CD4+ T cells sorted from blood. The subset: CD45RA+ positively selected. These receptors came from a man younger than 30 in good health.

J is TRBJ1-5 and V is TRBV27; D remains ambiguous. In germline, CDR1 is MNHEY, CDR2 SMNVEV (reference sequence). The CDR3 sequence is 15 residues long. Trimming left V 1 base short and J 4 bases short, with 11 bases between. This CDR3 is CASSLFRTDNQPQHF. The CDR3 nucleotides read TGTGCCAGCAGTTTATTCCGGACGGATAATCAGCCCCAGCATTTT.

The CDR3 region has the DNA TGTGCCAGTAGTCCCCGAGAGGGTGGAGAGACCCAGTACTTC. Translated, it gives CASSPREGGETQYF. The rearrangement uses TRBV19 and TRBJ2-5; TRBD2 might be the D (5 bases). V dropped 5 bases and J dropped 4 bases, with 14 bases sitting between them. Germline CDR1 LNHDA, CDR2 SQIVND (reference sequence). The CDR3 is made up of 14 amino acids. Full variable domain (missing parts from reference TRBV19 and TRBJ2-5): DGGITQSPKYLFRKEGQNVTLSCEQNLNHDAMYWYRQDPGQGLRLIYYSQIVNDFQKGDIAEGYSVSREKKESFPLTVTSAQKNPTAFYLCASSPREGGETQYFGPGTRLLVL.

The chain recombines TRBV5-8 with TRBJ2-1; D remains ambiguous. Trimming shortened V by 1 base and J by 9 bases, and 11 bases separated the two germline ends. The germline V gene encodes CDR1 SGHTS and CDR2 YDEGEE. This CDR3 contains 13 residues. The CDR3 is CASSLRRQSEQFF. The CDR3 DNA follows: TGTGCCAGCAGCTTGCGACGTCAAAGTGAGCAGTTCTTC. The whole variable domain, filled in from reference TRBV5-8 and TRBJ2-1, reads EAGVTQSPTHLIKTRGQQATLRCSPISGHTSVYWYQQALGLGLQFLLWYDEGEERNRGNFPPRFSGRQFPNYSSELNVNALELEDSALYLCASSLRRQSEQFFGPGTRLTVL.

The chain recombines TRBV4-3 with TRBJ1-2, with D possibly matching TRBD1 (6 bases). Germline-derived CDR1 and CDR2 are LGHNA and YSLEER. Trimming cost V 0 bases and J 2 bases, with 13 bases left between them. The CDR3 runs 16 residues. The CDR3 reads CASSQDHTGRNYGYTF. The CDR3 DNA reads TGCGCCAGCAGCCAAGATCACACAGGGAGGAACTATGGCTACACCTTC.

Notes on this clone: At one end, the junction sequence differs from germline, possibly due to a read error. The chain is built from TRBV14 and TRBJ2-5, with D maybe TRBD2 (6 bases). Germline V CDR1 and CDR2: SGHDN, FVKESK. This CDR3 is 13 amino acids long. CDR3 residues: CASSQDLGGTKYF. The CDR3 DNA reads TGTGCCAGCAGCCAAGATCTAGGCGGGACCAAGTACTTC.

This clone was picked up one time. V is TRBV7-8 and J is TRBJ2-1, with TRBD2 matching over 8 bases. Germline V lookup: CDR1 SGHVS, CDR2 FQNEAQ. V dropped 6 bases and J dropped 6; count of bases not matched to a gene: 10. The CDR3 length is 15 residues. The CDR3 region has the DNA TGTGCCAGCAGTCCCGGGGGGGGGCTTATCAATGAGCAGTTCTTC. This encodes CASSPGGGLINEQFF.

V and J are TRBV19 and TRBJ1-5; tentative D call: TRBD1 (5 bases). V lost 3 bases to trimming and J lost 5 bases, with 20 bases between them. The CDR3 runs 17 residues. The V gene's germline CDR1 is LNHDA and CDR2 SQIVND (reference sequence). The CDR3 DNA follows: TGTGCCAGTAGTATGGGCCAGGGCTGGGGCGAATATCAGCCCCAGCATTTT. It translates to CASSMGQGWGEYQPQHF.

J is TRBJ2-7 and V is TRBV6-1; D is unresolved. This CDR3 region has 14 residues. V shed 1 base and J shed 1 base, with 8 bases lying between them. Germline V gene sequence: CDR1 MNHNS, CDR2 SASEGT. The CDR3, as DNA: TGTGCCAGCAGTGAAGGACCCAGATCCTACGAGCAGTACTTC. It yields the protein CASSEGPRSYEQYF.

The rearrangement joins TRBV6-5 to TRBJ2-3; TRBD2 matches at 7 bases. Germline CDR1 and CDR2: MNHEY and SVGAGI. J lost 4 bases, V lost 6 bases, and 10 bases had no gene match. The CDR3 is 15 amino acids. CDR3 coding DNA: TGTGCCAGCAGGAACTACCGGGAGGTGTCAGATACGCAGTATTTT. Amino acid sequence: CASRNYREVSDTQYF.

As DNA, the CDR3 is TGTGCCAGCTCACGACCGGGTAGGTCCACAGATACGCAGTATTTT. Protein: CASSRPGRSTDTQYF. This chain uses TRBV18 with TRBJ2-3; D unresolved. Germline CDR1 reads KGHSH; CDR2 reads LQKENI. V lost 4 bases and J 2 bases, leaving 13 bases between the germline ends. CDR3 length equals 15 residues.

Comments on this clone: A junction end diverges from the germline sequence, so it may reflect a read error. The rearrangement uses TRBV10-1 and TRBJ1-4; D is undetermined. Germline lookup yields CDR1 WNHNN and CDR2 SYGVQD (reference sequence). This CDR3 comprises 14 residues. The CDR3 coding sequence is TGCGCCAGCAGTGAGTCAGGGCAGGATGAAAAGCTGTTTTTT. It encodes CASSESGQDEKLFF.

The chain carries TRBV7-8 and TRBJ2-1; possible D gene TRBD2, 6 bases. The CDR3 loop spans 16 amino acids. V was trimmed by 5 bases and J by 7 bases, leaving 21 bases between them. CDR1 is SGHVS and CDR2 is FQNEAQ in the germline V gene. CDR3 bases: TGTGCCAGCAGCAGCCGGCAGGAGGGTTTACTAAATGAGCAGTTCTTC. Its translation: CASSSRQEGLLNEQFF.

To note about this clone: The sample contains more than one DNA sequence encoding this CDR3. The chain is built from TRBV18 and TRBJ2-7, with 7 nucleotides matching TRBD1. This CDR3 is 14 amino acids long. Trimming cost V 3 bases and J 3 bases; bases outside gene matches: 5. In germline, CDR1 is KGHSH, CDR2 LQKENI. CDR3 region: CASSPPGQNYEQYF. Here the CDR3 DNA reads TGTGCCAGCTCACCCCCGGGACAGAACTACGAGCAGTACTTC.

The chain has TRBV11-2 and TRBJ2-1, with D perhaps TRBD1 (8 bases). V lost 5 bases and J 2 bases, leaving 19 bases between the germline ends. The CDR3 spans 17 residues. The germline gives CDR1 SGHAT, CDR2 FQNNGV. DNA of the CDR3: TGTGCCAGCAGCAAATGGGGGGGACAGGTTACCTACAATGAGCAGTTCTTC. This translates into CASSKWGGQVTYNEQFF.

V and J are TRBV5-1 and TRBJ2-1, with 7 positions matching TRBD2. The CDR3 has 16 amino acids. V was pared by 1 base and J by 10 bases, with 14 bases of the junction left unmatched. Per the germline V gene, CDR1 is SGHRS and CDR2 is YFSETQ. As DNA, the CDR3 is TGCGCCAGCAGCTTGACTTTCCCGGGGGGTTCGGAAGAGCAGTTCTTC. The encoded protein is CASSLTFPGGSEEQFF.

The chain uses TRBV10-1 and TRBJ1-6; D might be TRBD1 (5 bases). The CDR3 length is 13 residues. V was pared by 3 bases and J by 7 bases, with 7 bases between. The germline V gene encodes CDR1 WNHNN and CDR2 SYGVQD (reference sequence). The CDR3: CASSEDSNSPLHF. In DNA, the CDR3 is TGCGCCAGCAGTGAAGACAGCAATTCACCCCTCCACTTT.

This clone was seen more than once but under ten times. Different DNA sequences within this sample yield the same CDR3. The J gene is TRBJ2-3, the V gene TRBV7-2; D call uncertain. The germline V gene has CDR1 SGHTA and CDR2 FQGNSA. CDR3 size: 11 residues. V was cut by 4 bases and J by 4 bases, with 3 bases left in between. CDR3 DNA sequence: TGTGCCAGCAGCTCCGCAGATACGCAGTATTTT. Translation gives CASSSADTQYF.

The chain employs TRBV6-1 and TRBJ1-3; TRBD1 aligns across 10 bases. The germline gives CDR1 MNHNS, CDR2 SASEGT. Trimming removed 5 bases from V and 6 bases from J; junction bases left unmatched: 7. This CDR3 spans 15 amino acids. Here the CDR3 reads CASSTPGTGVNTIYF. In nucleotides, the CDR3 is TGTGCCAGCAGTACTCCCGGGACAGGGGTAAACACCATATATTTT.

This chain joins TRBV19 and TRBJ1-6; 9 bases agree with TRBD1. The CDR3 length is 15 residues. The germline V gene has CDR1 LNHDA and CDR2 SQIVND (reference sequence). V shed 6 bases, J shed 9 bases, and the junction held 9 bases outside the gene matches. The CDR3 spells CASRPQGAPVSPLHF. The CDR3 nucleotides are TGTGCCAGTAGACCACAGGGGGCGCCGGTTTCACCCCTCCACTTT.

This clone appeared once. The chain employs TRBV18 and TRBJ2-7; TRBD2 matches at 8 bases. V lost 6 bases to trimming and J lost 2 bases; unmatched junction nucleotides: 3. The CDR3 consists of 13 residues. The V gene's germline CDR1 is KGHSH and CDR2 LQKENI. The CDR3 DNA follows: TGTGCCAGCTCCTTAGCGGGACCCTACGAGCAGTACTTC. It specifies CASSLAGPYEQYF.